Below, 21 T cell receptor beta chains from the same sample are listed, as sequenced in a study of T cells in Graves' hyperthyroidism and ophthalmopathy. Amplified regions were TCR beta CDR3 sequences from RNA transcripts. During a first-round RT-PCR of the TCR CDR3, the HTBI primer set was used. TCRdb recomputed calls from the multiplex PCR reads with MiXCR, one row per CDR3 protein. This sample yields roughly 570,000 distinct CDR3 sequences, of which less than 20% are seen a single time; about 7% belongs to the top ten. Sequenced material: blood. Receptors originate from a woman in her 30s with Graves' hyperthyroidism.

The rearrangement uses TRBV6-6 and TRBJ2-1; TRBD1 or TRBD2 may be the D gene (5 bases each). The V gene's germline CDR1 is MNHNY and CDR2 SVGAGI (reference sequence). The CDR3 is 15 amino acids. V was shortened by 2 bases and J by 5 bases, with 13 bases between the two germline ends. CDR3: CASSYRGPRNNEQFF. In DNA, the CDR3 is TGTGCCAGCAGTTACCGGGGCCCCCGGAACAATGAGCAGTTCTTC.

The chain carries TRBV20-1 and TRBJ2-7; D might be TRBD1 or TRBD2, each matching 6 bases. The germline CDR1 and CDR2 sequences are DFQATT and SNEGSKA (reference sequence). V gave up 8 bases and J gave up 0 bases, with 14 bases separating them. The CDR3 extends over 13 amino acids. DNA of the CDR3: TGCAGTCACATCGGGGGCGGCTCCTACGAGCAGTACTTC. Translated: CSHIGGGSYEQYF.

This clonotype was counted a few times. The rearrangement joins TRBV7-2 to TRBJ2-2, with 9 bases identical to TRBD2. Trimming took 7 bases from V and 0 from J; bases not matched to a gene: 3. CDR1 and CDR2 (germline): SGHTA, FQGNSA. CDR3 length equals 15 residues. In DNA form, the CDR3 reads TGTGCCAGCAAGCTAGCGGGGCCGAACACCGGGGAGCTGTTTTTT. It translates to CASKLAGPNTGELFF.

Here the CDR3 reads CASGSGPSYEQYF. CDR3 DNA sequence: TGTGCCAGTGGCAGCGGGCCCTCCTACGAGCAGTACTTC. The chain recombines TRBV19 with TRBJ2-7, with a weak D call TRBD2 (6 bases). Trimming removed 8 bases at V and 0 bases at J, with 11 bases between. The CDR3 length is 13 residues. Germline CDR1 LNHDA, CDR2 SQIVND (reference sequence). Variable domain in full (rest from reference TRBV19 and TRBJ2-7): DGGITQSPKYLFRKEGQNVTLSCEQNLNHDAMYWYRQDPGQGLRLIYYSQIVNDFQKGDIAEGYSVSREKKESFPLTVTSAQKNPTAFYLCASGSGPSYEQYFGPGTRLTVT.

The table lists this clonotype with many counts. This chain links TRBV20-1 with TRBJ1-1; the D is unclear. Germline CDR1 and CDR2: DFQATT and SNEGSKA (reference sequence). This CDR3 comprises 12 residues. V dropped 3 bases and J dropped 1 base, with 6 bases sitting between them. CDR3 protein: CSASTGNTEAFF. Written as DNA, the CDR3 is TGCAGTGCTAGTACTGGGAACACTGAAGCTTTCTTT.

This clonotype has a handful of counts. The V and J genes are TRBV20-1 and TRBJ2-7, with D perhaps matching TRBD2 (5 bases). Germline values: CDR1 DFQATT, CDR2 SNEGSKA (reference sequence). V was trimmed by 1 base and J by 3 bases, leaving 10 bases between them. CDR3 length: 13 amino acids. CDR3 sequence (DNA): TGCAGTGCTAGAGGGACTGCGTTCTACGAGCAGTACTTC. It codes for CSARGTAFYEQYF.

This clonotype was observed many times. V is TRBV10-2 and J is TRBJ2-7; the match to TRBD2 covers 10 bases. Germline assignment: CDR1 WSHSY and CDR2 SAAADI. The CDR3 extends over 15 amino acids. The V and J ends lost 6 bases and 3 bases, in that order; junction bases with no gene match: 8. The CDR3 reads CASRGLAGDVYEQYF. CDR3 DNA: TGCGCCAGCAGAGGGCTAGCGGGGGATGTCTACGAGCAGTACTTC.

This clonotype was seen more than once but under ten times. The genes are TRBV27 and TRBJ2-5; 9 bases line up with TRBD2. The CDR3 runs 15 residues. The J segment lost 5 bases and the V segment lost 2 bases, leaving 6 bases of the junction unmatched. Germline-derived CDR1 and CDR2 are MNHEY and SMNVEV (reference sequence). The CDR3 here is CASSLQGLAVETQYF. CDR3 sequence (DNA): TGTGCCAGCAGTTTACAGGGACTAGCCGTTGAGACCCAGTACTTC.

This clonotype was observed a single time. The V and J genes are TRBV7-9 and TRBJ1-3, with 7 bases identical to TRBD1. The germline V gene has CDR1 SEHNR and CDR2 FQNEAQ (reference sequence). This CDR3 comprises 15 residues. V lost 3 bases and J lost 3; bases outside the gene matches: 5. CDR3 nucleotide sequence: TGTGCCAGCAGCTTGGGGGGGACAGATGGAAACACCATATATTTT. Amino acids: CASSLGGTDGNTIYF. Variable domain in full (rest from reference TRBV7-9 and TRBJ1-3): DTGVSQNPRHKITKRGQNVTFRCDPISEHNRLYWYRQTLGQGPEFLTYFQNEAQLEKSRLLSDRFSAERPKGSFSTLEIQRTEQGDSAMYLCASSLGGTDGNTIYFGEGSWLTVV.

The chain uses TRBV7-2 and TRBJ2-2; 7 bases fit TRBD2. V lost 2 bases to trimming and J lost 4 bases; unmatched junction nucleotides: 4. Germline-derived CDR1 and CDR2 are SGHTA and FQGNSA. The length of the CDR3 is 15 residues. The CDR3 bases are TGTGCCAGCAGCTTAAGCGGGATGGGCACCGGGGAGCTGTTTTTT. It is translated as CASSLSGMGTGELFF.

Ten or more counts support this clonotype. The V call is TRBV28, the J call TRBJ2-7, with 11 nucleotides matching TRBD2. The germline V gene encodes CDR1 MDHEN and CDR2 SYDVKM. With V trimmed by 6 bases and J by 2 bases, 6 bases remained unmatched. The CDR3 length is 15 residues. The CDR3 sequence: CASSPGTSGTYEQYF. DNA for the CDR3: TGTGCCAGCAGCCCTGGGACTAGCGGAACCTACGAGCAGTACTTC.

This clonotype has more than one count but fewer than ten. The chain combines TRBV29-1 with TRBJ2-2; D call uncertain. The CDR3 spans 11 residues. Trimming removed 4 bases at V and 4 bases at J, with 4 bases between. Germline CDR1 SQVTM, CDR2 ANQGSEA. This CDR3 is CSVVVTGELFF. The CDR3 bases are TGCAGCGTTGTAGTCACCGGGGAGCTGTTTTTT.

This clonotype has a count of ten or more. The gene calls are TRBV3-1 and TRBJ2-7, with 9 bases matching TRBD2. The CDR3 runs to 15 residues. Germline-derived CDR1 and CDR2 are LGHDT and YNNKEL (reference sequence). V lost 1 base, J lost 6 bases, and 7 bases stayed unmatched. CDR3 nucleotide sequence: TGTGCCAGCAGCCAAGCCCTAGCGGGATTTTTCGAGCAGTACTTC. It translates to CASSQALAGFFEQYF.

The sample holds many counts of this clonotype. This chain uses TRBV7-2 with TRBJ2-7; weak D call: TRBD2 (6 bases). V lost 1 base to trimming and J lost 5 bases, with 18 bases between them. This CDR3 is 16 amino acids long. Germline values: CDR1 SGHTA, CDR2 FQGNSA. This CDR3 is CASSLDLGRSSHEQYF. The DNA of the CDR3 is TGTGCCAGCAGCTTAGATCTGGGGAGGTCTTCCCACGAGCAGTACTTC. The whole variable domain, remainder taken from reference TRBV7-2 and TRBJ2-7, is GAGVSQSPSNKVTEKGKDVELRCDPISGHTALYWYRQSLGQGLEFLIYFQGNSAPDKSGLPSDRFSAERTGGSVSTLTIQRTQQEDSAVYLCASSLDLGRSSHEQYFGPGTRLTVT.

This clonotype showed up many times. Here the CDR3 reads CASSLGSAVTDTQYF. In DNA form, the CDR3 reads TGTGCCAGCAGCCTAGGCAGCGCCGTTACAGATACGCAGTATTTT. This chain links TRBV11-2 with TRBJ2-3, with D uncertain. Trimming removed 5 bases from V and 3 bases from J, with 15 bases in between. The CDR3 covers 15 residues. CDR1 SGHAT and CDR2 FQNNGV come from the germline V gene.

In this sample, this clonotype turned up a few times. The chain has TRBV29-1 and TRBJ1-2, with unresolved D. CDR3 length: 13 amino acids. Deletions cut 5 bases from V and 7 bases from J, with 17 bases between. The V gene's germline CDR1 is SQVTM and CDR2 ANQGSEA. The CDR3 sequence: CSVSNPGNGGYTF. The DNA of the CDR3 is TGCAGCGTTTCCAACCCGGGGAATGGTGGCTACACCTTC.

The CDR3 sequence: CASSFPGQGRVDKKLFF. In DNA form, the CDR3 reads TGTGCCAGCAGCTTTCCGGGACAGGGACGGGTCGATAAAAAACTGTTTTTT. The chain has TRBV11-2 and TRBJ1-4; 9 nucleotides line up with TRBD1. The CDR3 covers 17 residues. V lost 3 bases, J lost 9 bases, and 14 bases stayed unmatched. CDR1 is SGHAT and CDR2 is FQNNGV in the germline V gene.

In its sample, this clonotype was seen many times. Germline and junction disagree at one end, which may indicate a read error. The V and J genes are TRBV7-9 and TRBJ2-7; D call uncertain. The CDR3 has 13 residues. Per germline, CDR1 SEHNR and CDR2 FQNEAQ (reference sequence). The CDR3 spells CASSLGRAYEQYF. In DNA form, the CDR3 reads TGTGCCAGCAGTTTAGGTAGGGCCTACGAGCAGTACTTC.

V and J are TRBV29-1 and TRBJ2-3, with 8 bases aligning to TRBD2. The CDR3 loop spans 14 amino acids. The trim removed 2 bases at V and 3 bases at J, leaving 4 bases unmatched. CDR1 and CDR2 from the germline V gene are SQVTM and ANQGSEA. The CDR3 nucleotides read TGCAGCGTTGAATCTAGCGGGCGTACAGATACGCAGTATTTT. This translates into CSVESSGRTDTQYF.

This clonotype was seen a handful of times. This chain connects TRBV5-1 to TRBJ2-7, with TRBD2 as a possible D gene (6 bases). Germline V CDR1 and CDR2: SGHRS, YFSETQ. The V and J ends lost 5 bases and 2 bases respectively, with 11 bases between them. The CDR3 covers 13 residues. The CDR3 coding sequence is TGCGCCAGCAGAATAGCGGACCCCTACGAGCAGTACTTC. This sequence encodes CASRIADPYEQYF.

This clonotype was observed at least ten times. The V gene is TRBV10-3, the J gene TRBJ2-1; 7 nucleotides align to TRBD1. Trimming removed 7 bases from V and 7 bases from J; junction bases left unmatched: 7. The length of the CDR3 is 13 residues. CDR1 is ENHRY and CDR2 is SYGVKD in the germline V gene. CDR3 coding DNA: TGTGCCATCACCTTGACAGGGACAAATGAGCAGTTCTTC. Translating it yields CAITLTGTNEQFF.